The 21 T cell receptor beta chains given below trace back to one sample, sequenced in a study of blood T cell repertoires in COVID-19. The data were produced by immunoSEQ multiplex PCR, yet TCRdb's version contains in-frame clones alone and is incomplete. Altogether 150,000 to 200,000 clones are present, more than 70% being singletons, with the ten largest covering around a fifth. Material: peripheral blood. All receptors derive from a woman aged 70-85 years who had recovered from COVID-19.

The V gene is TRBV7-8, the J gene TRBJ2-7; TRBD2 matches at 14 bases. The CDR3 is 16 residues long. J lost 4 bases, V lost 4 bases, and 6 bases had no gene match. Germline V gives CDR1 SGHVS, CDR2 FQNEAQ. As DNA, the CDR3 is TGTGCCAGCAGCTCGGGACTAGCGGGAGTGTGGTACGAGCAGTACTTC. Encoded protein: CASSSGLAGVWYEQYF.

The chain couples TRBV7-9 to TRBJ2-1; 7 bases align to TRBD1. CDR1 and CDR2 from the germline V gene are SEHNR and FQNEAQ (reference sequence). CDR3 size: 15 residues. Trimming at V came to 5 bases and at J to 6 bases, leaving 10 bases not matched to a gene. The CDR3 nucleotides read TGTGCCAGCAGCCTTCGGGACAGAGAGGGCAATGAGCAGTTCTTC. As protein: CASSLRDREGNEQFF.

CDR3 loop: CASSSALGGNMNTEAFF. The CDR3 DNA reads as TGTGCCAGCAGTTCCGCCCTAGGGGGCAACATGAACACTGAAGCTTTCTTT. The gene calls are TRBV28 and TRBJ1-1; TRBD1 matches 7 bases. The length of the CDR3 is 17 residues. V trimming: 4 bases; J trimming: 0 bases; junction bases outside the gene matches: 11. Germline CDR1 is MDHEN and CDR2 is SYDVKM.

The rearrangement joins TRBV7-2 to TRBJ2-7; 12 positions agree with TRBD2. J gave up 3 bases and V 5 bases, and 8 bases lay outside the gene matches. The germline V gene has CDR1 SGHTA and CDR2 FQGNSA. The CDR3 is 16 residues long. CDR3 DNA: TGTGCCAGCAGCCCCACAGTGACTAGCGGGGGCTACGAGCAGTACTTC. Amino acids: CASSPTVTSGGYEQYF.

The chain uses TRBV6-5 and TRBJ1-6, with 8 positions matching TRBD1. Per the germline V gene, CDR1 is MNHEY and CDR2 is SVGAGI. The CDR3 is made up of 13 amino acids. After removal of 6 bases from V and 8 bases from J, the junction contained 3 bases not matched to a gene. CDR3 coding DNA: TGTGCCAGCAGCGACAGGGGTTATTCACCCCTCCACTTT. It codes for CASSDRGYSPLHF.

This sequence joins TRBV4-1 and TRBJ2-1; TRBD2 matches 11 bases. The CDR3 has 15 amino acids. V trimming: 7 bases; J trimming: 6 bases; junction bases outside the gene matches: 8. Germline loops: CDR1 MGHRA, CDR2 YSYEKL. In DNA, the CDR3 is TGCGCCAGCACCCGGGGGCTAGCGGGAGGCAATGAGCAGTTCTTC. Translation gives CASTRGLAGGNEQFF.

This sequence joins TRBV18 and TRBJ1-1; no clear D. This CDR3 comprises 13 residues. The germline V and J ends were trimmed by 6 bases and 5 bases, with 13 bases remaining between them. Germline-derived CDR1 and CDR2 are KGHSH and LQKENI. CDR3 in DNA: TGTGCCAGCTCGCGGGCCACGGGTACTGAAGCTTTCTTT. This translates into CASSRATGTEAFF.

The rearrangement uses TRBV19 and TRBJ2-1, with 7 bases fitting TRBD2. V dropped 6 bases and J dropped 11; count of bases not matched to a gene: 10. Germline V gene lookup returns CDR1 LNHDA and CDR2 SQIVND (reference sequence). The CDR3 spans 13 residues. CDR3 in DNA: TGTGCCAGTAGGCGGGGAGGGGCAGATAAGCAGTTCTTC. This sequence encodes CASRRGGADKQFF.

The chain couples TRBV18 to TRBJ2-7; TRBD1 aligns across 8 bases. The CDR3 length is 13 residues. The V and J ends lost 3 bases and 5 bases, in that order; junction bases with no gene match: 3. Germline values: CDR1 KGHSH, CDR2 LQKENI. CDR3 sequence: CASSPTGDNEQYF. The CDR3 DNA follows: TGTGCCAGCTCACCGACAGGGGATAACGAGCAGTACTTC.

This chain links TRBV27 with TRBJ2-7; TRBD1 matches 10 bases. The CDR3 spans 14 residues. Germline CDR1 is MNHEY and CDR2 is SMNVEV (reference sequence). Trimming at V came to 2 bases and at J to 4 bases, leaving 2 bases not matched to a gene. This chain's CDR3 is CASSLRGQGYEQYF. CDR3 DNA sequence: TGTGCCAGCAGTTTAAGGGGACAGGGGTACGAGCAGTACTTC.

This clone came up a few times. The rearrangement links TRBV4-2 to TRBJ2-1; 9 nucleotides agree with TRBD2. This CDR3 comprises 16 residues. J lost 3 bases, V lost 1 base, and 4 bases had no gene match. Germline V lookup: CDR1 LGHNA, CDR2 YNFKEQ. The chain's CDR3 is CASSQGAGGYYNEQFF. CDR3 bases: TGTGCCAGCAGCCAAGGGGCGGGGGGGTACTACAATGAGCAGTTCTTC.

The chain links TRBV28 to TRBJ1-1; the D gene is possibly TRBD1 (5 bases). Trimming removed 7 bases from V and 0 bases from J, with 18 bases in between. This CDR3 has 16 amino acids. Germline V gives CDR1 MDHEN, CDR2 SYDVKM. The chain's CDR3 is CASIMGGEGMNTEAFF. The CDR3 region has the DNA TGTGCCAGCATCATGGGCGGGGAGGGGATGAACACTGAAGCTTTCTTT. Full variable domain (remainder filled in from reference TRBV28 and TRBJ1-1): DVKVTQSSRYLVKRTGEKVFLECVQDMDHENMFWYRQDPGLGLRLIYFSYDVKMKEKGDIPEGYSVSREKKERFSLILESASTNQTSMYLCASIMGGEGMNTEAFFGQGTRLTVV.

The chain has TRBV6-5 and TRBJ1-5; D is unclear. The V gene lost 5 bases and the J gene lost 6 bases, with 11 bases spanning the gap. The CDR3 sequence is 13 residues long. The germline V gene encodes CDR1 MNHEY and CDR2 SVGAGI. Here the CDR3 DNA reads TGTGCCAGCAGTCGGTCCAGCGGTCAGCCCCAGCATTTT. This codes for CASSRSSGQPQHF.

V usage is TRBV7-3 and J usage is TRBJ2-7; 10 bases are a match to TRBD2. The CDR3 totals 19 residues. CDR1 and CDR2 from the germline V gene are SGHTA and FQGTGA. V dropped 2 bases and J dropped 0; count of bases not matched to a gene: 13. DNA of the CDR3: TGTGCCAGCAGCTTATTCGGGGACAGCAGACTAGCGGGCTCCTACGAGCAGTACTTC. This codes for CASSLFGDSRLAGSYEQYF. The full variable domain, completed using reference TRBV7-3 and TRBJ2-7, is GAGVSQTPSNKVTEKGKYVELRCDPISGHTALYWYRQSLGQGPEFLIYFQGTGAADDSGLPNDRFFAVRPEGSVSTLKIQRTERGDSAVYLCASSLFGDSRLAGSYEQYFGPGTRLTVT.

The chain employs TRBV2 and TRBJ2-1, with 8 bases identical to TRBD1. The junction had 24 bases not matched to a gene; V was cut back by 8 bases and J by 12 bases. The CDR3 consists of 17 residues. Germline V CDR1 and CDR2: SNHLY, FYNNEI. CDR3 loop: CASHRVGTGSPTMRQFF. Here the CDR3 DNA reads TGTGCCAGCCACAGGGTCGGGACAGGAAGTCCTACAATGAGGCAGTTCTTC. Looking up the rest from reference TRBV2 and TRBJ2-1 gives the full variable domain: EPEVTQTPSHQVTQMGQEVILRCVPISNHLYFYWYRQILGQKVEFLVSFYNNEISEKSEIFDDQFSVERPDGSNFTLKIRSTKLEDSAMYFCASHRVGTGSPTMRQFFGPGTRLTVL.

This clone was seen more than once but under ten times. This chain uses TRBV30 with TRBJ1-4; D unresolved. CDR1 is GTSNPN, CDR2 SVGIG, per germline (reference sequence). The CDR3 length is 12 residues. The V end was cut by 3 bases, the J end by 7 bases, with 9 bases between. The CDR3 sequence: CAWRFGSEKLFF. Here the CDR3 DNA reads TGTGCCTGGAGATTCGGGAGTGAAAAACTGTTTTTT.

V and J are TRBV10-3 and TRBJ2-1; 7 positions agree with TRBD2. The CDR3 loop spans 14 amino acids. V lost 7 bases to trimming and J lost 4 bases; unmatched junction nucleotides: 7. Germline CDR1 is ENHRY and CDR2 is SYGVKD. The CDR3: CAIIRAGAYNEQFF. CDR3 bases: TGTGCCATCATACGGGCGGGAGCTTACAATGAGCAGTTCTTC.

The chain recombines TRBV7-3 with TRBJ2-2, with a tentative D call TRBD1 (7 bases). The CDR3 is made up of 16 amino acids. Per germline, CDR1 SGHTA and CDR2 FQGTGA. V dropped 5 bases and J dropped 6 bases, with 19 bases sitting between them. The CDR3 bases are TGTGCCAGCAGCCGAACAGGGGCCAGGGGGGCCGGGGAGCTGTTTTTT. It is translated as CASSRTGARGAGELFF.

The chain employs TRBV21-1 and TRBJ1-4; the table names TRBD1, a call not compared with the DNA. TRBV21-1 is designated a pseudogene. The CDR3 length is 14 residues. CDR3 nucleotide sequence: TGTGCCAGCAGCACCGACAGGGTTGAGGAAAAACTGTTTTTT. Protein: CASSTDRVEEKLFF.

This chain connects TRBV7-9 to TRBJ1-4; tentative D call: TRBD1 (5 bases). Germline assignment: CDR1 SEHNR and CDR2 FQNEAQ (reference sequence). This CDR3 is built from 14 residues. The ends were cut back, 1 base at V and 8 bases at J, with 11 bases in the middle. CDR3 residues: CASSLGTGEEKLFF. CDR3 coding DNA: TGTGCCAGCAGCTTAGGCACGGGGGAGGAAAAACTGTTTTTT.

This chain uses TRBV29-1 with TRBJ2-5, with TRBD1 as a possible D gene (6 bases). CDR1 and CDR2 from the germline V gene are SQVTM and ANQGSEA. The CDR3 runs 13 residues. The ends were cut back, 5 bases at V and 6 bases at J, with 16 bases in the middle. CDR3 sequence: CSVQPQGGQTQYF. CDR3 nucleotide sequence: TGCAGCGTTCAACCACAGGGTGGACAGACCCAGTACTTC.